This T cell receptor beta chain was documented in a study of shared clonotypes between healthy human individuals. The authors loaded about 0.2 ug DNA, 28,000 or so T cell genomes, into sorted-subset replicate PCRs. The data were produced by immunoSEQ multiplex PCR, yet TCRdb's version contains in-frame clones alone and is incomplete. The sample holds more than 1,200,000 clones, about 98.5% seen once. Germline values: CDR1 KGHSH, CDR2 LQKENI. V was clipped by 2 bases and J by 0 bases, with 8 bases between them. The CDR3 contains 14 residues. The receptor was isolated from a man aged 25 to 40 in good health. The sequenced material came from naive CD4+ T cells sorted from blood. The subset denotes: CD45RA+ positively selected. J is TRBJ2-7 and V is TRBV18, with D hard to call. CDR3 loop: CASSPIEHSYEQYF. CDR3 nucleotide sequence: TGTGCCAGCTCACCAATAGAACACTCCTACGAGCAGTACTTC. Variable domain in full (rest from reference TRBV18 and TRBJ2-7): NAGVMQNPRHLVRRRGQEARLRCSPMKGHSHVYWYRQLPEEGLKFMVYLQKENIIDESGMPKERFSAEFPKEGPSILRIQQVVRGDSAAYFCASSPIEHSYEQYFGPGTRLTVT.